The clone carrying this T cell receptor beta chain occurred once. Antigen specificity is unknown. The sort gate was single viable CD3+CD4+CD8-CD45RO+ cells for memory CD4+ T cells. After thawing, CD4+ T cells were positively selected. This entry belongs to a study of memory CD4+ T cells and cytomegalovirus serostatus. Overall study results and limits: CD4+ memory repertoires contained about 40% of the 164 reported CMV TCRbeta sequences. The CMV-associated TCR signature appears largely within the CD4+ memory repertoire.

Generated by immunoSEQ multiplex PCR, the TCRdb table keeps only in-frame clones and is missing some. In the table there are just under 95,000 clones, around 80% of which are singletons. Input material: memory CD4+ T cells from blood. The clonotype was recovered from an adult in good health and CMV-seropositive.

DNA for the CDR3: TGTGCCAGTAGTGTGGGACAGGACATAAAAAAACTGTTTTTT. The encoded protein is CASSVGQDIKKLFF. This chain uses TRBV19 with TRBJ1-4, with 8 nucleotides matching TRBD1. Trimming removed 5 bases from V and 9 bases from J; junction bases left unmatched: 8. There are 14 residues in the CDR3. Germline V gene sequence: CDR1 LNHDA, CDR2 SQIVND (reference sequence).